This T cell receptor beta chain was retrieved from a study of blood T cell repertoires in COVID-19. Study-level information: The analysed material was cDNA or gDNA that came from T cells, B-cell-depleted T cells, or PBMCs.

In the original processing: Amplified reference gene primers provided the basis for estimating nucleated cell counts. Profiling relied on immunoSEQ multiplex PCR, and the TCRdb table lists in-frame clones only, not all of them. D and trimming were read from the DNA, whereas the V and J calls and clone size are those reported in that table. The sample lists some 330,000 clones; roughly four fifths were seen once. V lost 5 bases and J 5 bases, leaving 21 bases between the germline ends. Germline-derived CDR1 and CDR2 are ENHRY and SYGVKD. The CDR3 is made up of 16 amino acids. V gene TRBV10-3 combines with J gene TRBJ2-5, with D possibly TRBD1 on 5 matching bases. Sequenced input: PBMCs or T cells enriched from blood (not recorded which). The sequence derives from a woman between 45 and 60 years old who had recovered from COVID-19. The CDR3 loop reads CAISPGRAGVSETQYF. CDR3 nucleotides: TGTGCCATCAGTCCAGGGCGCGCTGGCGTTTCGGAGACCCAGTACTTC.